This TCR beta chain came from a study of T cell changes during pregnancy in multiple sclerosis. The data were produced by immunoSEQ multiplex PCR, yet TCRdb's version contains in-frame clones alone and is incomplete. The sample lists 100,000 or so clones, 80% to 95% occurring once. Trimming removed 3 bases from V and 7 bases from J, with 13 bases in between. CDR1 is MNHEY, CDR2 SMNVEV, per germline (reference sequence). The CDR3 runs 14 residues. V and J are TRBV27 and TRBJ2-1, with D perhaps matching TRBD1 (6 bases). This sequence originates from a female donor with multiple sclerosis, enrolled in a pregnancy study. Sequencing used peripheral blood, obtained in the second trimester of pregnancy. The DNA of the CDR3 is TGTGCCAGCAGTTTTAGCAGTGGACAGAATGAGCAGTTCTTC. Amino acid sequence: CASSFSSGQNEQFF.